The table lists the clone carrying this T cell receptor (beta chain) with many counts. What it recognizes is unknown. The data derive from a study of T cells in Graves' hyperthyroidism and ophthalmopathy. Findings of the study overall: Ophthalmopathy prediction by the model preceded onset by a median about 6 months. Blood samples included most of the expanded thyroid clonotypes exceeding 0.001.

The trim removed 5 bases at V and 7 bases at J, leaving 14 bases unmatched. The CDR3 spans 17 residues. From germline, CDR1 is MDHEN and CDR2 SYDVKM. There were TCR beta CDR3 regions amplified from RNA transcripts. Researchers ran a first-round RT-PCR on the TCR CDR3 using the HTBI primer set. TCRdb processed the multiplex PCR reads anew with MiXCR; each CDR3 protein has one entry. Of 600,000 to 650,000 distinct CDR3 sequences in the sample, around 21% were seen once. This clonotype was sampled from a man between 25 and 39 years old with Graves' ophthalmopathy. The chain has TRBV28 and TRBJ1-5, with TRBD1 matching over 10 bases. Sequences were obtained from blood. This chain's CDR3 is CASSTYKRGTGVQPQHF. CDR3 nucleotide sequence: TGTGCCAGCAGTACTTACAAACGAGGGACAGGGGTCCAGCCCCAGCATTTT. The variable domain in full, completed from reference TRBV28 and TRBJ1-5, reads DVKVTQSSRYLVKRTGEKVFLECVQDMDHENMFWYRQDPGLGLRLIYFSYDVKMKEKGDIPEGYSVSREKKERFSLILESASTNQTSMYLCASSTYKRGTGVQPQHFGDGTRLSIL.